The rows below give T cell receptor beta chains drawn from one sample of a study of T cells after yellow fever vaccination. One entry per CDR3 protein results from TCRdb running MiXCR on the 5' RACE reads. The sample has more than 450,000 distinct CDR3 sequences; about a fifth are singletons. Sequencing used PBMCs, obtained about 20 days after the first yellow fever vaccination. The receptors shown here come from a man younger than 30 who received the YFV17D yellow fever vaccine. Both conserved end residues are part of each CDR3. The D gene is left open where the match is weak. Not all rows give a size; the values are once, few, many and, for expanded clones, a class.

J gene | D gene | V gene | clone size | CDR3 protein | CDR3 DNA
TRBJ2-1 | NA | TRBV7-2 | few | CASSFWGPDEQFF | TGTGCCAGCAGCTTTTGGGGGCCAGATGAGCAGTTCTTC
TRBJ2-3 | NA | TRBV11-2 | few | CASSKHIHYATSTDTQYF | TGTGCCAGCAGCAAACACATCCATTACGCGACTAGCACAGATACGCAGTATTTT
TRBJ1-6 | NA | TRBV12-3/TRBV12-4 | NA | CASGRGTLNSPLHF | TGTGCCAGCGGTAGAGGAACCTTGAATTCACCCCTCCACTTT
TRBJ2-3 | NA | TRBV7-3 | NA | CASSSAEGGYRDTQYF | TGTGCCAGCAGCTCGGCGGAGGGGGGTTATAGAGATACGCAGTATTTT
TRBJ2-6 | NA | TRBV7-3 | NA | CASSPTGTNSGANVLTF | TGTGCCAGCAGTCCCACAGGCACCAACTCTGGGGCCAACGTCCTGACTTTC
TRBJ2-1 | NA | TRBV27 | NA | CASSLTPLWEPEQFF | TGTGCCAGCAGTTTAACCCCTTTGTGGGAACCCGAGCAGTTCTTC
TRBJ2-5 | NA | TRBV20-1 | NA | CSARPPGLLWETQYF | TGCAGTGCTAGACCCCCGGGGCTCCTGTGGGAGACCCAGTACTTC
TRBJ2-1 | NA | TRBV27 | many | CASLATAGSSWSGEQFF | TGTGCCAGTTTGGCCACGGCGGGGAGTTCCTGGTCCGGAGAGCAGTTCTTC
TRBJ1-1 | TRBD1 | TRBV6-2/TRBV6-3 | few | CASYRGLKAEAFF | TGTGCCAGTTACAGGGGGCTAAAAGCTGAAGCTTTCTTT
TRBJ2-7 | TRBD1 | TRBV29-1 | NA | CSVRQGPNEQYF | TGCAGCGTGCGACAGGGGCCCAACGAGCAGTACTTC
TRBJ1-1 | NA | TRBV14 | few | CASSQDRLGAFF | TGTGCCAGCAGCCAAGATAGGCTGGGAGCTTTCTTT
TRBJ2-5 | TRBD2 | TRBV12-3/TRBV12-4 | many | CASSLTSGGGETQYF | TGTGCCAGCAGTTTGACTAGCGGGGGAGGAGAGACCCAGTACTTC
TRBJ2-1 | TRBD2 | TRBV12-3/TRBV12-4 | many | CASSLSSGGYNEQFF | TGTGCCAGCAGTTTATCTAGCGGGGGTTACAATGAGCAGTTCTTC
TRBJ1-1 | TRBD1 | TRBV6-1 | NA | CASRPIQGARTEAFF | TGTGCCAGCAGACCGATCCAGGGGGCGAGGACTGAAGCTTTCTTT
TRBJ1-4 | NA | TRBV5-1 | NA | CASSLGRTLNEKLFF | TGCGCCAGCAGCTTAGGACGGACACTAAATGAAAAACTGTTTTTT
TRBJ1-1 | NA | TRBV6-5 | NA | CASSYFESGYPEAFF | TGTGCCAGCAGTTATTTCGAATCGGGATACCCTGAAGCTTTCTTT
TRBJ2-2 | NA | TRBV4-3 | many | CASRILGGTGELFF | TGCGCCAGCCGGATCCTCGGGGGAACCGGGGAGCTGTTTTTT
TRBJ2-5 | NA | TRBV5-1 | NA | CASSLLSVQETQYF | TGCGCCAGCAGCTTGCTGTCTGTTCAAGAGACCCAGTACTTC
TRBJ2-2 | TRBD1 | TRBV27 | few | CASSLATGGYTGELFF | TGTGCCAGCAGTTTGGCGACAGGGGGATACACCGGGGAGCTGTTTTTT
TRBJ2-3 | NA | TRBV30 | few | CAWRVWGDTQYF | TGTGCCTGGAGGGTGTGGGGAGATACGCAGTATTTT
TRBJ1-4 | NA | TRBV3-1 | NA | CASSETRGTLGEKLFF | TGTGCCAGCAGCGAAACAAGGGGAACACTTGGTGAAAAACTGTTTTTT
TRBJ2-4 | NA | TRBV12-3/TRBV12-4 | many | CASSGSVANIQYF | TGTGCCAGCTCAGGTTCCGTGGCGAACATTCAGTACTTC
TRBJ1-1 | NA | TRBV2 | NA | CASSDPPRGDTEAFF | TGTGCCAGCAGTGACCCCCCCCGGGGGGACACTGAAGCTTTCTTT
TRBJ1-1 | NA | TRBV12-3/TRBV12-4 | few | CASSPFGTEAFF | TGTGCCAGCAGTCCCTTTGGAACTGAAGCTTTCTTT
TRBJ2-7 | NA | TRBV6-2/TRBV6-3 | few | CASEGGYEQYF | TGTGCCAGCGAGGGGGGGTACGAGCAGTACTTC
TRBJ2-3 | NA | TRBV5-5 | NA | CASRGSTFTDTQYF | TGTGCCAGCAGAGGATCGACCTTCACAGATACGCAGTATTTT
TRBJ2-2 | NA | TRBV7-2 | many | CASSIPTENGELFF | TGTGCCAGCAGCATACCGACAGAAAACGGGGAGCTGTTTTTT
TRBJ1-2 | NA | TRBV2 | NA | CASSEVHNYGYTF | TGTGCCAGCAGTGAAGTACACAACTATGGCTACACCTTC
TRBJ2-1 | NA | TRBV5-1 | NA | CASSLFPGGPNNEQFF | TGCGCCAGCAGCTTGTTCCCCGGGGGGCCAAACAATGAGCAGTTCTTC
TRBJ2-5 | TRBD2 | TRBV5-5 | NA | CASSLEGLAETQYF | TGTGCCAGCAGCTTGGAGGGACTAGCGGAGACCCAGTACTTC
TRBJ2-1 | TRBD1 | TRBV20-1 | NA | CSASRGTLNEQFF | TGCAGTGCTAGCAGGGGGACCCTCAATGAGCAGTTCTTC
TRBJ1-2 | TRBD1 | TRBV20-1 | NA | CSARPTGGHGYTF | TGCAGTGCTAGACCGACAGGGGGCCACGGCTACACCTTC
TRBJ2-1 | NA | TRBV24-1 | NA | CATSDLPGGSEQFF | TGTGCCACCAGTGATTTGCCTGGGGGGAGTGAGCAGTTCTTC
TRBJ1-1 | NA | TRBV5-1 | few | CASTPEGEFTEAFF | TGCGCCAGCACGCCTGAAGGCGAATTCACTGAAGCTTTCTTT
TRBJ2-1 | NA | TRBV10-3 | many | CATVYSSIYNEQFF | TGTGCCACCGTCTATTCGTCCATTTACAATGAGCAGTTCTTC
TRBJ2-5 | TRBD1 | TRBV20-1 | NA | CSANGGTVQETQYF | TGCAGTGCGAACGGTGGGACAGTCCAAGAGACCCAGTACTTC
TRBJ1-2 | NA | TRBV12-3/TRBV12-4 | NA | CASSRHGDSYTF | TGTGCCAGCAGTCGACACGGGGATAGCTACACCTTC
TRBJ2-6 | TRBD2 | TRBV18 | few | CASSPRGGSGANVLTF | TGTGCCAGCTCACCCCGCGGGGGGTCTGGGGCCAACGTCCTGACTTTC
TRBJ2-5 | NA | TRBV20-1 | many | CSAYEETQYF | TGCAGTGCTTATGAAGAGACCCAGTACTTC
TRBJ1-5 | NA | TRBV5-6 | few | CASSLAGGAYSNQPQHF | TGTGCCAGCAGCTTGGCCGGAGGGGCCTATAGCAATCAGCCCCAGCATTTT
TRBJ1-2 | TRBD1 | TRBV4-3 | NA | CASRYTDRGYGYTF | TGCGCCAGCAGGTATACAGACAGGGGGTATGGCTACACCTTC
TRBJ1-2 | NA | TRBV7-2 | NA | CASSRWEQGSYGYTF | TGTGCCAGCAGCCGGTGGGAACAGGGAAGCTATGGCTACACCTTC
TRBJ2-5 | NA | TRBV6-1 | NA | CASSPRWRQGETQYF | TGTGCCAGCAGTCCCCGTTGGCGGCAGGGAGAGACCCAGTACTTC